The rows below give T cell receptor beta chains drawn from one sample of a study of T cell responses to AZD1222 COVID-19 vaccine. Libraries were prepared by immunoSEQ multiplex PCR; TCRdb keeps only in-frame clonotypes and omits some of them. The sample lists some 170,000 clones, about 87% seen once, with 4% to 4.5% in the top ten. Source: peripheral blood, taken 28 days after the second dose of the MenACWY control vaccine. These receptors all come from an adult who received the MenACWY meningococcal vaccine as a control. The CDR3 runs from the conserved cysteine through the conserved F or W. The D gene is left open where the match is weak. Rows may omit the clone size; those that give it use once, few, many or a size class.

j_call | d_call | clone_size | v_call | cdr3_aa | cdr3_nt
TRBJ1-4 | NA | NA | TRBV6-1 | CASSDGQGHEKLFF | TGTGCCAGCAGTGACGGTCAGGGGCATGAAAAACTGTTTTTT
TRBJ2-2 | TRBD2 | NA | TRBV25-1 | CASSEVAGAGELFF | TGTGCCAGCAGTGAAGTCGCGGGGGCCGGGGAGCTGTTTTTT
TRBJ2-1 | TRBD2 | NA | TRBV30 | CAWITVELAGNEQFF | TGTGCCTGGATCACAGTAGAACTAGCGGGCAATGAGCAGTTCTTC
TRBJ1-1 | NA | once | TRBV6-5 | CASSGTGEAFF | TGTGCCAGCAGCGGAACGGGTGAAGCTTTCTTT
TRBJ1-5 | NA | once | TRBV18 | CASSPGSNQPQHF | TGTGCCAGCTCACCGGGGAGCAATCAGCCCCAGCATTTT
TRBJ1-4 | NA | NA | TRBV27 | CASSRAATNEKLFF | TGTGCCAGCAGCCGGGCGGCAACTAATGAAAAACTGTTTTTT
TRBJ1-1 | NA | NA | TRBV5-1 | CASSEGPTSSWNTEAFF | TGCGCCAGCAGCGAGGGACCTACTTCGTCGTGGAACACTGAAGCTTTCTTT
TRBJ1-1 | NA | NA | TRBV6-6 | CASSRETGAAFF | TGTGCCAGCAGTCGGGAAACGGGGGCTGCTTTCTTT
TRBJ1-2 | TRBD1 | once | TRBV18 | CASSPGDRAIFAYGYTF | TGTGCCAGCTCACCAGGAGACAGGGCTATTTTCGCCTATGGCTACACCTTC
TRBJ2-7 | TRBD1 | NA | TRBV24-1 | CATSAPDRENEQYF | TGTGCCACCAGTGCCCCGGACAGGGAGAACGAGCAGTACTTC
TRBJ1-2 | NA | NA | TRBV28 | CASSLPKGDGYTF | TGTGCCAGCAGTTTGCCCAAGGGGGATGGCTACACCTTC
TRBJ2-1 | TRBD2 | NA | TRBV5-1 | CASSPETSEIYNEQFF | TGCGCCAGCAGCCCAGAGACTAGCGAGATATACAATGAGCAGTTCTTC
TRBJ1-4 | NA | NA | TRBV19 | CASSPGTANEKLFF | TGTGCCAGTAGTCCGGGGACGGCTAATGAAAAACTGTTTTTT
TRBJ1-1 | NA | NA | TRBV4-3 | CASSQGIQGITEAFF | TGCGCCAGCAGCCAAGGAATACAGGGAATCACTGAAGCTTTCTTT
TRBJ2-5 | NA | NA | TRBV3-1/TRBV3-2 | CASSQVNERQETQYF | TGTGCCAGCAGCCAAGTTAATGAAAGGCAAGAGACCCAGTACTTC